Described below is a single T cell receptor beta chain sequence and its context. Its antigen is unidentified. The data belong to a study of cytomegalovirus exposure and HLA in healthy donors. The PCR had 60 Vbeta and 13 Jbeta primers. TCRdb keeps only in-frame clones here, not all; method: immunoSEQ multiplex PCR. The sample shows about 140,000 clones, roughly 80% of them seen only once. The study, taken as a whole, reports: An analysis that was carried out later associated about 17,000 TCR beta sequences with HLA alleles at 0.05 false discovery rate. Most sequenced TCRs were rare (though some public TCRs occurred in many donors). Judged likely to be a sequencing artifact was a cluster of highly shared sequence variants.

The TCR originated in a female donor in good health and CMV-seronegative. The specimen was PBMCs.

The CDR3 here is CATSSTGRSSYEQYF. The CDR3 DNA sequence: TGTGCCACCAGCAGCACAGGAAGGAGCTCCTACGAGCAGTACTTC. The rearrangement joins TRBV15 to TRBJ2-7; D may be TRBD1 (5 bases). Trimming took 3 bases from V and 0 from J, leaving 12 bases between them. Germline loops: CDR1 LNHNV, CDR2 YYDKDF (reference sequence). The CDR3 runs to 15 residues.